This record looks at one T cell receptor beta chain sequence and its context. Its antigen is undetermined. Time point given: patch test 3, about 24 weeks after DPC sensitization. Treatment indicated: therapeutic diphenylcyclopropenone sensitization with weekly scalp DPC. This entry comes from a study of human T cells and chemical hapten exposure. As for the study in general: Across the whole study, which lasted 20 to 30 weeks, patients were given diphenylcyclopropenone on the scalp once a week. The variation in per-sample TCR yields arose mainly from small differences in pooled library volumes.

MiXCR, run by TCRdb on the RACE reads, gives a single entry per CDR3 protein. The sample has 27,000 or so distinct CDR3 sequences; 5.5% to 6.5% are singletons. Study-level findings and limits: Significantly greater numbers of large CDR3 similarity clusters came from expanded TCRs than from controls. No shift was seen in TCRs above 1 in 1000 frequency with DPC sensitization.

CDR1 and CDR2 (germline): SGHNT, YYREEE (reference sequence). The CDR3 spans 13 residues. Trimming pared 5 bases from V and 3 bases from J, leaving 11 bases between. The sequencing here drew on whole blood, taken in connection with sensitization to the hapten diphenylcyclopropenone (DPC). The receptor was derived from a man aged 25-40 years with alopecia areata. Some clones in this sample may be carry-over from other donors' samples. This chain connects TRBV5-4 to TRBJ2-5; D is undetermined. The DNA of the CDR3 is TGTGCCAGCAGGCGGTGGATTGAAGAGACCCAGTACTTC. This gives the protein CASRRWIEETQYF.